The 9 T cell receptor beta chains given below trace back to one sample, sequenced in a study of blood T cell repertoires in COVID-19. Data came from immunoSEQ multiplex PCR; TCRdb stores just in-frame clones and leaves some out. The table has under 150,000 clones, roughly nine tenths seen once; the top ten hold under 4.5%. The sample taken for sequencing was peripheral blood. The receptors here all came from a man between 45 and 60 years old with active COVID-19.

The chain carries TRBV7-9 and TRBJ2-7; D might be TRBD1 (6 bases). This CDR3 comprises 15 residues. Trimming took off 5 bases at V and 4 bases at J, with 18 bases between the two ends. CDR1 is SEHNR, CDR2 FQNEAQ, per germline (reference sequence). The CDR3 bases are TGTGCCAGCAGCGGGTCCGGGACACCTTATTACGAGCAGTACTTC. Translated, it gives CASSGSGTPYYEQYF.

This rearrangement joins TRBV14 to TRBJ2-1; 9 bases are a match to TRBD2. Per the germline V gene, CDR1 is SGHDN and CDR2 is FVKESK. V was clipped by 3 bases and J by 9 bases; unmatched bases: 9. This CDR3 spans 15 amino acids. As DNA, the CDR3 is TGTGCCAGCAGCCAGGCGCGCGGGAGGGCACGTGAGCAGTTCTTC. It yields the protein CASSQARGRAREQFF.

This chain connects TRBV7-2 to TRBJ2-1, with 10 positions matching TRBD2. Germline V gene data show CDR1 as SGHTA and CDR2 as FQGNSA. The V and J ends lost 5 bases and 7 bases, in that order; junction bases with no gene match: 11. The CDR3 runs 16 residues. DNA of the CDR3: TGTGCCAGCAGCCAAGGAAGCGGGGGGGGAGATAATGAGCAGTTCTTC. Amino acid sequence: CASSQGSGGGDNEQFF.

V and J are TRBV5-1 and TRBJ2-7, with D possibly matching TRBD1 (6 bases). CDR1 is SGHRS and CDR2 is YFSETQ in the germline V gene. The CDR3 loop spans 16 amino acids. Trimming stripped 2 bases from V and 2 bases from J, with 17 bases between. CDR3 nucleotides: TGCGCCAGCAGCTTCAGAACAGGGCGCCCGGCCTACGAGCAGTACTTC. Its protein product is CASSFRTGRPAYEQYF.

The V gene is TRBV5-1, the J gene TRBJ2-7; maybe TRBD1 (6 bases). This CDR3 has 13 amino acids. Germline V gene data show CDR1 as SGHRS and CDR2 as YFSETQ. Trimming left V 4 bases short and J 2 bases short, with 10 bases between. The CDR3 nucleotides read TGCGCCAGCAGCACGGGACACCCCTACGAGCAGTACTTC. Its protein product is CASSTGHPYEQYF. The variable domain in full, with the rest retrieved from reference TRBV5-1 and TRBJ2-7, is KAGVTQTPRYLIKTRGQQVTLSCSPISGHRSVSWYQQTPGQGLQFLFEYFSETQRNKGNFPGRFSGRQFSNSRSEMNVSTLELGDSALYLCASSTGHPYEQYFGPGTRLTVT.

The CDR3 sequence is CASSVILNTGELFF. As DNA, the CDR3 is TGTGCCAGCAGCGTAATTTTAAACACCGGGGAGCTGTTTTTT. The V and J genes are TRBV9 and TRBJ2-2, with D unclear. The CDR3 runs to 14 residues. CDR1 is SGDLS and CDR2 is YYNGEE in the germline V gene. V was clipped by 1 base and J by 2 bases, with 6 bases between them.

The chain uses TRBV19 and TRBJ1-2, with 8 bases that match TRBD1. After removal of 4 bases from V and 5 bases from J, the junction contained 12 bases not matched to a gene. Germline assignment: CDR1 LNHDA and CDR2 SQIVND (reference sequence). There are 16 residues in the CDR3. CDR3 sequence (DNA): TGTGCCAGTAGTACTCCGGACAGGGTGGATAGGTATGGCTACACCTTC. This encodes CASSTPDRVDRYGYTF.

The rearrangement links TRBV12-3 or TRBV12-4 to TRBJ1-1; D ambiguous. The CDR3 has 12 amino acids. V gave up 6 bases and J gave up 10 bases, with 15 bases separating them. CDR3 loop: CASSSEFLRAFF. CDR3 in DNA: TGTGCCAGCAGCTCCGAGTTTTTGAGAGCTTTCTTT.

J is TRBJ1-6 and V is TRBV6-5, with D possibly matching TRBD1 (5 bases). Trimming took 2 bases from V and 1 from J, leaving 6 bases between them. This CDR3 is built from 15 residues. Germline V gene data show CDR1 as MNHEY and CDR2 as SVGAGI. This CDR3 is CASSYDSSYNSPLHF. The CDR3 DNA reads TGTGCCAGCAGTTACGACAGTTCCTATAATTCACCCCTCCACTTT.